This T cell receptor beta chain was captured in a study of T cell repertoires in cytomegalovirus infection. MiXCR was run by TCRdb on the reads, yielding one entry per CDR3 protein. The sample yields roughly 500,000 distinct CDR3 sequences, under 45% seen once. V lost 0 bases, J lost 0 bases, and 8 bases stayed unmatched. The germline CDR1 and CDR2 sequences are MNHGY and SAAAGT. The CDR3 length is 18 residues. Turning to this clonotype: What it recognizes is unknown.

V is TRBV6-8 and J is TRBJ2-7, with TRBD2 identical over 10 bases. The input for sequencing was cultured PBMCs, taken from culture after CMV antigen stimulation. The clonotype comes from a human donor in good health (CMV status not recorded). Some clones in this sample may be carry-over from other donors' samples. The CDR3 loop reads CASSYSGTSAASSYEQYF. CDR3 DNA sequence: TGTGCCAGCAGTTACTCGGGGACTAGCGCCGCGAGCTCCTACGAGCAGTACTTC.